This T cell receptor (beta chain) was obtained from a study of T cell responses to AZD1222 COVID-19 vaccine. Study-wide results and caveats: Repertoire samples came only from after the peak T cell response.

Sequencing was performed with immunoSEQ multiplex PCR; in TCRdb, only in-frame clones are kept and a portion is missing. Among 110,000 to 150,000 clones listed, around 89% were seen once. Regarding this clone: The antigen is not known.

Germline loops: CDR1 MNHNS, CDR2 SASEGT. Trimming removed 2 bases at V and 8 bases at J, with 15 bases between. CDR3 length: 15 amino acids. The source is an adult in good health. This material consisted of peripheral blood, taken on day 0 of AZD1222 vaccination. The V and J genes are TRBV6-1 and TRBJ1-4; possible D gene TRBD1, 5 bases. As DNA, the CDR3 is TGTGCCAGCAGTGAAAAAACAGGAAGTTTGGAAAAACTGTTTTTT. Translation gives CASSEKTGSLEKLFF.